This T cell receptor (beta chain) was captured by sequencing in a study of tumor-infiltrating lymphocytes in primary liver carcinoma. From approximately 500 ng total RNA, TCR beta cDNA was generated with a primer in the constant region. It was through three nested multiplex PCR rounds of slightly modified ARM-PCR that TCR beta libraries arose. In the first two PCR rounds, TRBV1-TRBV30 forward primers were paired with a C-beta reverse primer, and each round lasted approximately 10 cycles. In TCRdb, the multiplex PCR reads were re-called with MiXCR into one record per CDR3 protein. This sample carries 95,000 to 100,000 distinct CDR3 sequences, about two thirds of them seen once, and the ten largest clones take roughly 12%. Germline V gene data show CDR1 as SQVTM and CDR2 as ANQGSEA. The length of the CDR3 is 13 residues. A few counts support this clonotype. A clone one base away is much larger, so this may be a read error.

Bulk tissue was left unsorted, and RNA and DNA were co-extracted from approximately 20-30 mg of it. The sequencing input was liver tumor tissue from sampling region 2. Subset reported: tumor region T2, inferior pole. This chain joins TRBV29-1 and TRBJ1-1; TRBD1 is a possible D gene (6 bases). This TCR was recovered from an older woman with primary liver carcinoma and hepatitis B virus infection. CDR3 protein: CSVEYDRNIEAFF. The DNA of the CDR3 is TGCAGCGTTGAATACGACAGGAACATTGAAGCTTTCTTT. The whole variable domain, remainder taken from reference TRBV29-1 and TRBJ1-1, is SAVISQKPSRDICQRGTSLTIQCQVDSQVTMMFWYRQQPGQSLTLIATANQGSEATYESGFVIDKFPISRPNLTFSTLTVSNMSPEDSSIYLCSVEYDRNIEAFFGQGTRLTVV.